The source of this TCR beta chain is a study of T-cell memory formation after mild COVID-19. This clonotype showed up just a few times. The antigen is not known. 5'RACE primed from the constant segment yielded TCR alpha and TCR beta cDNA libraries bearing sample barcodes and UMIs. TCRdb fed the 5' RACE reads into MiXCR, producing one record per CDR3 protein. The table includes 350,000 to 500,000 distinct CDR3 sequences, 20% to 30% detected once. Trimming stripped 7 bases from V and 4 bases from J, with 16 bases between. This CDR3 spans 14 amino acids. General study results and limits: The finding that pre-infection memory included some responding clones suggested that cross-reactive memory joined. Among clones contracting day 15 to 85, CD4/CD8 was balanced, whereas later expanders leaned CD4+.

Specimen: PBMCs or a T cell subset sorted from them (not recorded which). The TCR comes from an adult woman who had mild COVID-19 (a few samples of this study predate the infection). Cell type and time point are not known. This chain connects TRBV12-3 or TRBV12-4 to TRBJ1-1; possible D gene TRBD1, 6 bases. CDR3 nucleotide sequence: TGTGCCAGCACCCTTGGGGGGGGGGCCACTGAAGCTTTCTTT. Translating gives CASTLGGGATEAFF.